The sequence of this TCR beta chain was determined in a study of T cells in Graves' hyperthyroidism and ophthalmopathy. Notes on the study in general: Blood also contained most expanded thyroid clonotypes above 0.001.

This clonotype was counted at least ten times. Its antigen is as yet unknown. What was amplified from RNA transcripts were TCR beta CDR3 regions. With the HTBI primer set, the TCR CDR3 went through a first round of RT-PCR. TCRdb itself ran the multiplex PCR reads through MiXCR, one entry per CDR3 protein. In the table there are about 360,000 distinct CDR3 sequences, less than 15% of which are singletons. The CDR3 is 13 amino acids. V was cut by 3 bases and J by 7 bases, with 13 bases left in between. Germline V gives CDR1 ENHRY, CDR2 SYGVKD. The TCR comes from a woman aged 18-29 years with Graves' hyperthyroidism. Material for sequencing was blood. This chain connects TRBV10-3 to TRBJ2-7, with D tentatively TRBD1 (6 bases). The CDR3 DNA follows: TGTGCCATCAGTGACAGGGGAGCGCGGGAGCAGTACTTC. Translating gives CAISDRGAREQYF.